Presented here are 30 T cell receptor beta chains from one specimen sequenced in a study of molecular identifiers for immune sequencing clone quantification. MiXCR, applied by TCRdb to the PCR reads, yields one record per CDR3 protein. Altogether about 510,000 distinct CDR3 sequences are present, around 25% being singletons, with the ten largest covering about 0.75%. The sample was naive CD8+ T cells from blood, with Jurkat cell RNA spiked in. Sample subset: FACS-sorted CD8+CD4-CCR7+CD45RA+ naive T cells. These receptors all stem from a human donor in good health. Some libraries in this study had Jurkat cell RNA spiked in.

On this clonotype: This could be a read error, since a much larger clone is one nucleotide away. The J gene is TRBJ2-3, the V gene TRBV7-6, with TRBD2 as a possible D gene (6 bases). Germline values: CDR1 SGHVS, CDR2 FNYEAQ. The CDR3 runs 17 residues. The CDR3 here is CAGSLLAILTSTDTQYF. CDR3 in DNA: TGTGCCGGCAGCTTACTAGCCATACTCACTAGCACAGATACGCAGTATTTT.

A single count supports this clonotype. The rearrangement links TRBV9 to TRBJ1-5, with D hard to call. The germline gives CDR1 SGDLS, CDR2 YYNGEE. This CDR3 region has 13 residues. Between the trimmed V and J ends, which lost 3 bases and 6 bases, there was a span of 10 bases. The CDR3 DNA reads TGTGCCAGCAGCGCCGGTAACACTCAGCCCCAGCATTTT. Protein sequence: CASSAGNTQPQHF.

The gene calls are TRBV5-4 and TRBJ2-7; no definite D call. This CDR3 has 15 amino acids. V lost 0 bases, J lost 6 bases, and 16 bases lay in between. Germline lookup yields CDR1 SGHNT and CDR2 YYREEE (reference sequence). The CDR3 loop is CASSLGVSDPREQYF. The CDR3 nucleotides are TGTGCCAGCAGCTTGGGGGTATCCGATCCTCGCGAGCAGTACTTC.

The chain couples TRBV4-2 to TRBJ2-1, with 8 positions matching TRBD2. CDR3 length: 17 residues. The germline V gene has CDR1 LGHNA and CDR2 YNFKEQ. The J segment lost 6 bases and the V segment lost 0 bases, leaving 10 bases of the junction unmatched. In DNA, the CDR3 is TGTGCCAGCAGCCAAGACCTCCTCGCGGGGGGTGTCAATGAGCAGTTCTTC. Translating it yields CASSQDLLAGGVNEQFF.

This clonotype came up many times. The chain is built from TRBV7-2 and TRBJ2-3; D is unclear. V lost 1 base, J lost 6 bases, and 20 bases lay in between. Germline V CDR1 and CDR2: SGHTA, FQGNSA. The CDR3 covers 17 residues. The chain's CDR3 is CASSLVVYPAFGDTQYF. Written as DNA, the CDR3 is TGTGCCAGCAGCTTAGTGGTCTACCCAGCGTTCGGTGATACGCAGTATTTT.

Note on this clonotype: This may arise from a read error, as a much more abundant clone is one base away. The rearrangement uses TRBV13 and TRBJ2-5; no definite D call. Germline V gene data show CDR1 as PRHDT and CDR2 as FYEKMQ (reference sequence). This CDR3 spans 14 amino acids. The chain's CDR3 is CVSSLARPMETQYF. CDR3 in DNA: TGTGTCAGCAGCTTGGCCAGGCCAATGGAGACCCAGTACTTC. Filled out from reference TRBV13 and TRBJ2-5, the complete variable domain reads AAGVIQSPRHLIKEKRETATLKCYPIPRHDTVYWYQQGPGQDPQFLISFYEKMQSDKGSIPDRFSAQQFSDYHSELNMSSLELGDSALYFCVSSLARPMETQYFGPGTRLLVL.

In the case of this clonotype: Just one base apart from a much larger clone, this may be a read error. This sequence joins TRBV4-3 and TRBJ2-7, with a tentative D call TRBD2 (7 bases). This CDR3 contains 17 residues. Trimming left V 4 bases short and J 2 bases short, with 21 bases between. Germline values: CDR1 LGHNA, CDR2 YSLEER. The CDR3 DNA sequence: TGCGCCAGCAGCCCGCCCGCTTTGGCGGGGGACACCTACGAGCAGTACTTC. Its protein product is CASSPPALAGDTYEQYF.

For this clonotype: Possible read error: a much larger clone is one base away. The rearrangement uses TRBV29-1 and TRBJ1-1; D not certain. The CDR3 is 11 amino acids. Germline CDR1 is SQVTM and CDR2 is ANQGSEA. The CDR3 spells CSVEGLTEALF. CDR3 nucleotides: TGCAGCGTTGAAGGGCTGACTGAAGCTCTCTTT. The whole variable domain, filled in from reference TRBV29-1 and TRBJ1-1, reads SAVISQKPSRDICQRGTSLTIQCQVDSQVTMMFWYRQQPGQSLTLIATANQGSEATYESGFVIDKFPISRPNLTFSTLTVSNMSPEDSSIYLCSVEGLTEALFGQGTRLTVV.

The CDR3 is CSAINGRDWMNTEAFF. The DNA of the CDR3 is TGCAGTGCTATTAACGGAAGGGATTGGATGAACACTGAAGCTTTCTTT. V gene TRBV20-1 combines with J gene TRBJ1-1; D is ambiguous. The CDR3 has 16 residues. Germline V lookup: CDR1 DFQATT, CDR2 SNEGSKA (reference sequence). V was cut by 4 bases and J by 0 bases, with 18 bases left in between.

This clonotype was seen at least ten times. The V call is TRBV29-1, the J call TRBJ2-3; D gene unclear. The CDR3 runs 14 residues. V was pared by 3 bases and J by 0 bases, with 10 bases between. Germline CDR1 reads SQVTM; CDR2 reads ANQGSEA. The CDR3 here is CSVDGWPSTDTQYF. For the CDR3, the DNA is TGCAGCGTTGACGGGTGGCCCAGCACAGATACGCAGTATTTT.

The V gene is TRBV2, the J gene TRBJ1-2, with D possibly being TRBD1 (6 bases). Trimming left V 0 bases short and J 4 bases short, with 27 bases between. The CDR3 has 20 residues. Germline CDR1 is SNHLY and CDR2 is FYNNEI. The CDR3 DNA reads TGTGCCAGCAGTGAAGCGCTGGGGGGGGCTGGCAAGCCGCCTGGCTATGGCTACACCTTC. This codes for CASSEALGGAGKPPGYGYTF. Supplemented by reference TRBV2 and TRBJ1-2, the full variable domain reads EPEVTQTPSHQVTQMGQEVILRCVPISNHLYFYWYRQILGQKVEFLVSFYNNEISEKSEIFDDQFSVERPDGSNFTLKIRSTKLEDSAMYFCASSEALGGAGKPPGYGYTFGSGTRLTVV.

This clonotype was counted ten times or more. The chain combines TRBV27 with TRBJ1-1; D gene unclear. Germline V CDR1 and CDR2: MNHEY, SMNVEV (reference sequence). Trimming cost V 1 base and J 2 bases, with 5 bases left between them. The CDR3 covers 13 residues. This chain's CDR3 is CASSLWPNTEAFF. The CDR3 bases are TGTGCCAGCAGTTTATGGCCAAACACTGAAGCTTTCTTT.

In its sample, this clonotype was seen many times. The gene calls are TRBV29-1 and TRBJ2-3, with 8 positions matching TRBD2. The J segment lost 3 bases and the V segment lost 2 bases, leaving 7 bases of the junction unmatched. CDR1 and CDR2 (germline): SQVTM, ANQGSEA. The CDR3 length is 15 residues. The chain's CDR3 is CSVEPTASGTDTQYF. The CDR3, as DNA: TGCAGCGTTGAACCCACGGCTAGCGGGACAGATACGCAGTATTTT.

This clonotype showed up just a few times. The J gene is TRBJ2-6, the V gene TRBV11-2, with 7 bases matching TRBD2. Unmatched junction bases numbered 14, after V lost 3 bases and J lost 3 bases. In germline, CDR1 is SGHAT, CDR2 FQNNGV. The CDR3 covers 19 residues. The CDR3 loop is CASSLGFWREKYGANVLTF. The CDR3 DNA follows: TGTGCCAGCAGCTTGGGGTTCTGGCGGGAGAAATATGGGGCCAACGTCCTGACTTTC.

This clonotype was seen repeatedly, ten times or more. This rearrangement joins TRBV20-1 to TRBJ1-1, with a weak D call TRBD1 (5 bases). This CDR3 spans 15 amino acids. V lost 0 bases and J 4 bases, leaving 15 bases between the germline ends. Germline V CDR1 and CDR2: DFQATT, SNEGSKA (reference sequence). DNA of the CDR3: TGCAGTGCTAGAGAGGCGGACACTTGGAGCACTGAAGCTTTCTTT. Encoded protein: CSAREADTWSTEAFF.

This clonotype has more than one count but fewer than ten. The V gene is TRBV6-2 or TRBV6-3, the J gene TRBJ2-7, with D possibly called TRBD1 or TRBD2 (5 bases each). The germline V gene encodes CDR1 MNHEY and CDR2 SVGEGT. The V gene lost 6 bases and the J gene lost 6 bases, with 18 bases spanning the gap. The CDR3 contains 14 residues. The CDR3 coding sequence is TGTGCCAGCAGCCCGGACTGGGGGTTATCCGAGCAGTACTTC. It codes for CASSPDWGLSEQYF.

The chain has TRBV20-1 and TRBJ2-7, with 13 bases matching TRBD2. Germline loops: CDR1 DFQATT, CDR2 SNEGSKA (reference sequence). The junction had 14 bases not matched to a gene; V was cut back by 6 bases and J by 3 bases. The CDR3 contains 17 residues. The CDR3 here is CSAPTPWTSGSVYEQYF. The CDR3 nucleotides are TGCAGTGCCCCAACCCCTTGGACTAGCGGGAGTGTCTACGAGCAGTACTTC.

This CDR3 is CASSGGTGKSPLHF. CDR3 nucleotides: TGCGCCAGCAGTGGGGGGACAGGGAAATCACCCCTCCACTTT. The V and J genes are TRBV10-2 and TRBJ1-6; 9 bases fit TRBD1. CDR3 size: 14 residues. Trimming at V came to 4 bases and at J to 10 bases, leaving 5 bases not matched to a gene. The germline V gene has CDR1 WSHSY and CDR2 SAAADI.

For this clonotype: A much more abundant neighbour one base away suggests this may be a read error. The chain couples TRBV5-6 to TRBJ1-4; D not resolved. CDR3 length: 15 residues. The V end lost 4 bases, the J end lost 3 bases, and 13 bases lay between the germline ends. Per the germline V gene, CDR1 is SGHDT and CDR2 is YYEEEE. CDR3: CASSQLGRSNEKLFF. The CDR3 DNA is TGTGCCAGCAGCCAATTGGGCCGATCTAATGAAAAACTGTTTTTT.

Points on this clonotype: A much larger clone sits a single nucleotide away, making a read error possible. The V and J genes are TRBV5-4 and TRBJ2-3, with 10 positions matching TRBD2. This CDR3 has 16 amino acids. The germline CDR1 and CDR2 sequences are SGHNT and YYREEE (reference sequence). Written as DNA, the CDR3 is TGTACCAGCAGCCCAGCTAGCGGGGGACACACAGATACGCAGTATTTT. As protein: CTSSPASGGHTDTQYF.

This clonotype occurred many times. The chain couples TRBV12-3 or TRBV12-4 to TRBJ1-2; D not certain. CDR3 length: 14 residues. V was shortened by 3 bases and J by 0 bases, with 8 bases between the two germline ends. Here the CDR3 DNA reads TGTGCCAGCAGTTTGGGTTCACCTAACTATGGCTACACCTTC. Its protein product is CASSLGSPNYGYTF.

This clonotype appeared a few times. The CDR3 reads CASRRRDSYEQYF. CDR3 in DNA: TGTGCCAGCAGACGTAGGGACTCCTACGAGCAGTACTTC. The rearrangement joins TRBV14 to TRBJ2-7; D not resolved. Germline CDR1 SGHDN, CDR2 FVKESK. The ends were cut back, 6 bases at V and 0 bases at J, with 9 bases in the middle. This CDR3 has 13 amino acids.

The CDR3, as DNA: TGTGCCAGCACCCTAGGATTCGGGGGAGAGGAGACCCAGTACTTC. This codes for CASTLGFGGEETQYF. The chain combines TRBV2 with TRBJ2-5; the D gene is possibly TRBD2 (6 bases). V lost 7 bases, J lost 5 bases, and 20 bases lay in between. This CDR3 spans 15 amino acids. The V gene's germline CDR1 is SNHLY and CDR2 FYNNEI.

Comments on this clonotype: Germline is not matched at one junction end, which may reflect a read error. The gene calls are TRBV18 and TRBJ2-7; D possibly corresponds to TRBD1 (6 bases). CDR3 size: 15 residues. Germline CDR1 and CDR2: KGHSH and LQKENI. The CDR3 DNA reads TGTGCCGGCTCACCACCGGGACAAATTACCTACGAGCAGTACTTC. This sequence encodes CAGSPPGQITYEQYF. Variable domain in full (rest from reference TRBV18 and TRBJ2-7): NAGVMQNPRHLVRRRGQEARLRCSPMKGHSHVYWYRQLPEEGLKFMVYLQKENIIDESGMPKERFSAEFPKEGPSILRIQQVVRGDSAAYFCAGSPPGQITYEQYFGPGTRLTVT.

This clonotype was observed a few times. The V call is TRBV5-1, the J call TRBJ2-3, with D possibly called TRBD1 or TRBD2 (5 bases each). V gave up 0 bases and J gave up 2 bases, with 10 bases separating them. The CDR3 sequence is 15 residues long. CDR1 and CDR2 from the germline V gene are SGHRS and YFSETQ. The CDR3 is CASSLGWGPTDTQYF. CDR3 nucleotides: TGCGCCAGCAGCTTGGGTTGGGGACCCACAGATACGCAGTATTTT.

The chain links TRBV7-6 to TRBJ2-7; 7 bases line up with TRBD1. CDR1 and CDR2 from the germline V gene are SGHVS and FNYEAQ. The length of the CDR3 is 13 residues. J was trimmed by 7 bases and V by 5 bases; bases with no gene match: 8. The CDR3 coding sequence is TGTGCCAGCAGCCCCGGGACAGCGAGAGAGCAGTACTTC. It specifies CASSPGTAREQYF.

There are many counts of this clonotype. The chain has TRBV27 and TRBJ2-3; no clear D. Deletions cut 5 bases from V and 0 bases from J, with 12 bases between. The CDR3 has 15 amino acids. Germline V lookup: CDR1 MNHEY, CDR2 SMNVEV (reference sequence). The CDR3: CASSVMKSSTDTQYF. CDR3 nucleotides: TGTGCCAGCAGTGTAATGAAATCTAGCACAGATACGCAGTATTTT.

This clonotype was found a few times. The CDR3 DNA reads TGTGCCAGCAGCTTCAGCGGGAGTAGCGCAGATACGCAGTATTTT. Its protein product is CASSFSGSSADTQYF. J is TRBJ2-3 and V is TRBV7-6; 8 nucleotides match TRBD2. The junction had 6 bases not matched to a gene; V was cut back by 3 bases and J by 4 bases. Germline CDR1 SGHVS, CDR2 FNYEAQ. The CDR3 length is 15 residues.

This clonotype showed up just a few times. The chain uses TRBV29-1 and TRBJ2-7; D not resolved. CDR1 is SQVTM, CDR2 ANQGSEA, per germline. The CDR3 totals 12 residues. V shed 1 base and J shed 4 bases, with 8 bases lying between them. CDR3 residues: CSVEVGGYEQYF. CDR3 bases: TGCAGCGTTGAAGTGGGTGGTTACGAGCAGTACTTC.

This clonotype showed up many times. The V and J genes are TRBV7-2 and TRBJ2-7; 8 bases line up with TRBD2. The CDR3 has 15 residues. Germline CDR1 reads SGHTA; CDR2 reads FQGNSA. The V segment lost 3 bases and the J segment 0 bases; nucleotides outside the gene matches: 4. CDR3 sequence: CASSFEAGVSYEQYF. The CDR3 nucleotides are TGTGCCAGCAGCTTCGAAGCGGGGGTCTCCTACGAGCAGTACTTC.